The source of this TCR beta chain is a study of CD8+CD57+ T cells in acquired aplastic anemia. Genomic DNA templated the TCR beta VDJ and CDR3 profiling. MiXCR, applied by TCRdb to the reads, yields one record per CDR3 protein. The table shows roughly 220,000 distinct CDR3 sequences, with roughly two thirds occurring only once. All patients picked for sequencing had shown, by flow cytometry, an expansion of CD8+CD57+ cells. CDR3 length: 13 residues. Germline V gives CDR1 SEHNR, CDR2 FQNEAQ (reference sequence). The germline V and J ends were trimmed by 1 base and 5 bases, with 7 bases remaining between them.

Sequencing used sorted CD4+, CD8+, or CD8+CD57+ T cells (not recorded which) from PBMCs. This receptor was taken from a human donor with aplastic anemia. This chain links TRBV7-9 with TRBJ2-3; D ambiguous. CDR3 DNA: TGTGCCAGCAGCTTAGATTCGGGAGATACGCAGTATTTT. The encoded protein is CASSLDSGDTQYF.